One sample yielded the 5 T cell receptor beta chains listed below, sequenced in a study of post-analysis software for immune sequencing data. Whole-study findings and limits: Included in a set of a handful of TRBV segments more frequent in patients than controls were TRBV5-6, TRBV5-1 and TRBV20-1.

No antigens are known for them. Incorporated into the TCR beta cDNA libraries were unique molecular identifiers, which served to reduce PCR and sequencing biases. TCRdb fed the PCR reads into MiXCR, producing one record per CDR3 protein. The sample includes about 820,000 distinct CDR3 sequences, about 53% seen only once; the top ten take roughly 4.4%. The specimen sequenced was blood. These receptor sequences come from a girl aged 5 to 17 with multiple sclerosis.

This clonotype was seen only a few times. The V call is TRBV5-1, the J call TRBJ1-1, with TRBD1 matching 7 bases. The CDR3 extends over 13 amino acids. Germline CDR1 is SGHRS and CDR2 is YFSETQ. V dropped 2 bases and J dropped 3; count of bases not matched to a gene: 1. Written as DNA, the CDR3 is TGCGCCAGCAGCTTCGACAGGGACACTGAAGCTTTCTTT. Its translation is CASSFDRDTEAFF.

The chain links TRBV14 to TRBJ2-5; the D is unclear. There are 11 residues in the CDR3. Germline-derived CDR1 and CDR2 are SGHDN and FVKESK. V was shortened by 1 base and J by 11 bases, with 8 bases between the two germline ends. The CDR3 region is CASSQAREQYF. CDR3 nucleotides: TGTGCCAGCAGCCAAGCACGAGAGCAGTACTTC.

In nucleotides, the CDR3 is TGTGCCAGCAGCGGTGGCGAGCAGTACTTC. This encodes CASSGGEQYF. The V call is TRBV21-1, the J call TRBJ2-5. The J call may be mistaken, given a closer DNA end match to TRBJ2-7. TRBV21-1 represents a pseudogene. The CDR3 runs to 10 residues.

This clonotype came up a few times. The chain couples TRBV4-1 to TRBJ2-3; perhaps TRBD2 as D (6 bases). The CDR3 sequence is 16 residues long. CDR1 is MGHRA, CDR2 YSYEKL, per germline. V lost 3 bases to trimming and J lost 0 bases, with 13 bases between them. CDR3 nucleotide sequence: TGCGCCAGCAGCCAGCGGGACCAGCGGAGCACAGATACGCAGTATTTT. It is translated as CASSQRDQRSTDTQYF.

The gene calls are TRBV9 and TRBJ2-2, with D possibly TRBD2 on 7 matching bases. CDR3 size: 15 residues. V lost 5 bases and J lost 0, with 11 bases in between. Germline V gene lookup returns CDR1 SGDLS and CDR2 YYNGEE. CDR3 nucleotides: TGTGCCAGCAGGGGGGGGGGCGCGAACACCGGGGAGCTGTTTTTT. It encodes CASRGGGANTGELFF.